This TCR beta chain was recorded in a study of T cell responses to AZD1222 COVID-19 vaccine. Study findings and constraints: Seropositive at baseline were only five or six AZD1222 recipients. Among vaccine-associated CD4 TCRs, coverage spanned spike, with dominance at 160-218 and 743-854. Sampled repertoires all dated from after the peak T cell response.

Comments on this clone: The antigen is not known.

V lost 4 bases to trimming and J lost 3 bases, with 14 bases between them. Germline V gives CDR1 SGHRS, CDR2 YFSETQ. The CDR3 has 15 residues. The method was immunoSEQ multiplex PCR; TCRdb's version includes in-frame clones alone and lacks a portion of them. Of about 140,000 clones in the sample, roughly 90% were seen once. This material consisted of peripheral blood, taken on day 0 of AZD1222 vaccination. V is TRBV5-1 and J is TRBJ1-5; D gene uncertain. The receptor comes from an adult in good health. In DNA, the CDR3 is TGCGCCAGCAGCCAAACAGACCCCTCCAATCAGCCCCAGCATTTT. Its translation is CASSQTDPSNQPQHF.